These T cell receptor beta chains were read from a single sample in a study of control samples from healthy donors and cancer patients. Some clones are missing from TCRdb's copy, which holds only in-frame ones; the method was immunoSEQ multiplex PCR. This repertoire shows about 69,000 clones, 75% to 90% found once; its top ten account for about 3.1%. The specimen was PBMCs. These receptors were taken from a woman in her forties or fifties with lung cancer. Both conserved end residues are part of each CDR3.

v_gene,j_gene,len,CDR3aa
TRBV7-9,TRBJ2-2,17,CASSRGGTGPLAGELFF
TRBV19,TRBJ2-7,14,CASSRTGAPYEQYF
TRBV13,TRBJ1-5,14,CASSLGRNNQPQHF
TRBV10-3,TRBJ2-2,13,CAISLRDTGELFF
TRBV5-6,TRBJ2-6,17,CASSLGQGAAGANVLTF
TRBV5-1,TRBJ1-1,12,CASSLVGSEAFF
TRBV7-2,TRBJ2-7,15,CASSPTSQATYEQYF
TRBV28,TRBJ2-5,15,CASSPLRTAQETQYF
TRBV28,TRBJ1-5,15,CASRGTDPSGQPQHF
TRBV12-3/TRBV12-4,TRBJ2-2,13,CANSGGWAGELFF
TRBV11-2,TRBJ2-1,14,CASSLGRQGYEQFF
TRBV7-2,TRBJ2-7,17,CASSLASGGAATYEQYF
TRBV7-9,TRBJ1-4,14,CASSLDRGQEKLFF
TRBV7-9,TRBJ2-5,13,CASSLAAQETQYF
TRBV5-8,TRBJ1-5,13,CASSWDRNQPQHF
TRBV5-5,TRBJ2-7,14,CASSLRGTDYEQYF
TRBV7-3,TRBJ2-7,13,CASSLGPNYEQYF
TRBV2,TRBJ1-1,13,CASSVPWDTEAFF
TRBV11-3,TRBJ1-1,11,CASKRNTEAFF
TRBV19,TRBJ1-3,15,CASSNGQGYGNTIYF
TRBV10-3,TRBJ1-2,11,CAISESGGYTF
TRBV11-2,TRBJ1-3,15,CASSFDRVAGNTIYF
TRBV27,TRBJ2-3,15,CASSLGGARTDTQYF
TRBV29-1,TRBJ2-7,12,CSVVTGSYEQYF
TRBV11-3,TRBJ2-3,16,CASTNQGHVGTDTQYF
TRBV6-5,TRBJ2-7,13,CASSSPGSYEQYF
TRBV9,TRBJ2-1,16,CASSRPTGTGDNEQFF
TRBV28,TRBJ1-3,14,CASSREGTGNTIYF
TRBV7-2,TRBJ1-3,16,CASSSKRLSSGNTIYF
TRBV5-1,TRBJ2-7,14,CASSLFSQSYEQYF
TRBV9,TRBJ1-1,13,CASSPGEVTEAFF
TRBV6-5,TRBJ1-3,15,CATSYNPETGNTIYF
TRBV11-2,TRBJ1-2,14,CASSLSSGVSGYTF
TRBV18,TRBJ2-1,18,CASSPPTFSGTDDNEQFF
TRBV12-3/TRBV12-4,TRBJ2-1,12,CASSLALGGRFF
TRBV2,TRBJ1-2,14,CASSETGPSYGYTF
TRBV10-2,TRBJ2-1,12,CASSEWGNEQFF
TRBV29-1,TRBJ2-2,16,CSVRRTSGGNTGELFF
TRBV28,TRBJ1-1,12,CASSYEGMEAFF
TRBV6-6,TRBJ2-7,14,CASSTGTGVYEQYF
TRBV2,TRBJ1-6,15,CASRLPGQGNSPLHF
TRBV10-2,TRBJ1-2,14,CASSDGGPNYGYTF
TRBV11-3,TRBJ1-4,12,CASSLDDEKLFF
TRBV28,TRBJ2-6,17,CASSLWNLGSGANVLTF